This is a list of T cell receptor beta chains from one sample in a study of CD8+ T cells in alopecia areata. Sequenced by immunoSEQ multiplex PCR; TCRdb stores in-frame clones only, minus some. This sample yields approximately 160,000 clones, of which about 60% are seen a single time; 13% to 15% belongs to the top ten. The material sequenced was CD4+ T cells sorted from blood, taken at week 24, from a patient treated with tofacitinib. Receptors originate from a human donor with alopecia areata. CDR3s include the opening cysteine and the closing phenylalanine or tryptophan. Each record gives: J gene, clone size, D gene, V gene, CDR3 protein, CDR3 DNA. The D gene is left open where the match is weak. Clone size is given for some rows only: seen once, a few or many times, or a class if the clone is expanded.

TRBJ1-2,-,-,TRBV29-1,CSASNIRSVYGYTF,TGCAGCGCCTCAAATATACGGTCGGTCTATGGCTACACCTTC
TRBJ1-5,few,-,TRBV7-8,CASRLGSSNQPQHF,TGTGCCAGCCGACTGGGGTCGAGCAATCAGCCCCAGCATTTT
TRBJ2-7,few,-,TRBV9,CASGGPGIDEQYF,TGTGCCAGCGGGGGCCCGGGCATCGACGAGCAGTACTTC
TRBJ2-2,once,-,TRBV11-1,CASSSYRSGELFF,TGTGCCAGCAGCTCATACAGATCCGGGGAGCTGTTTTTT
TRBJ1-5,once,-,TRBV19,CASTQRENQPQHF,TGTGCCAGTACCCAAAGAGAGAATCAGCCTCAGCATTTT
TRBJ2-2,-,-,TRBV25-1,CASSEPTGHSGELFF,TGTGCCAGCAGTGAACCAACAGGACATTCCGGGGAGCTGTTTTTT
TRBJ1-5,-,-,TRBV15,CATSRGLDQPQHF,TGTGCCACCAGCCGAGGGCTGGATCAGCCCCAGCATTTT
TRBJ2-2,-,-,TRBV25-1,CASRDYQTEKLFF,TGTGCCAGCAGGGACTATCAAACGGAGAAGCTGTTTTTT
TRBJ2-5,-,-,TRBV9,CASGQPETQYF,TGTGCCAGCGGTCAACCGGAGACCCAGTACTTC
TRBJ2-5,few,TRBD1,TRBV10-3,CAISKGQGGTQETQYF,TGTGCCATCAGTAAAGGACAGGGGGGAACACAAGAGACCCAGTACTTC
TRBJ1-3,-,-,TRBV6-5,CASSYSVVSGNTIYF,TGTGCCAGCAGTTACTCGGTAGTCTCTGGAAACACCATATATTTT
TRBJ1-4,-,-,TRBV15,CATSRDRSTTNEKLFF,TGTGCCACCAGCAGAGATAGGTCAACAACTAATGAAAAACTGTTTTTT
TRBJ1-6,-,TRBD1,TRBV30,CAWSVQGRGWNSPLHF,TGTGCCTGGAGTGTACAGGGCAGGGGGTGGAATTCACCCCTCCACTTT
TRBJ2-7,-,TRBD2,TRBV2,CATHTGLGSYEQYF,TGTGCCACCCACACGGGACTAGGTTCCTACGAGCAGTACTTC
TRBJ2-5,-,-,TRBV4-2,CASSQPGQLETQYF,TGTGCCAGCAGCCAGCCGGGACAATTGGAGACCCAGTACTTC
TRBJ2-6,-,-,TRBV4-1,CASSQGIRAGANVLTF,TGCGCCAGCAGCCAAGGCATCAGGGCTGGGGCCAACGTCCTGACTTTC
TRBJ1-4,-,-,TRBV30,CAWSGQGNEKLFF,TGTGCCTGGAGTGGTCAGGGTAATGAAAAACTGTTTTTT
TRBJ2-7,few,-,TRBV11-2,CASSLWATGIHEQYF,TGTGCCAGCAGCTTGTGGGCTACAGGGATCCACGAGCAGTACTTC
TRBJ2-1,few,-,TRBV18,CASSPPMGEQFF,TGTGCCAGCTCACCACCGATGGGTGAGCAGTTCTTC
TRBJ2-6,-,TRBD1,TRBV30,CAWSVASAGGIGANVLTF,TGTGCCTGGAGTGTGGCCTCTGCAGGGGGAATTGGGGCCAACGTCCTGACTTTC
TRBJ1-4,-,-,TRBV9,CASSKGVGEEKLFF,TGTGCCAGCAGCAAGGGAGTAGGAGAAGAAAAACTGTTTTTT
TRBJ1-4,-,-,TRBV29-1,CSVVGQWGEKLFF,TGCAGCGTTGTGGGGCAATGGGGTGAAAAACTGTTTTTT
TRBJ2-5,-,-,TRBV7-2,CASSLASGGPGETQYF,TGTGCCAGCAGCTTAGCCTCCGGGGGACCAGGAGAGACCCAGTACTTC
TRBJ1-1,few,-,TRBV29-1,CSVELLGATTEAFF,TGCAGCGTGGAGCTTTTGGGGGCTACCACTGAAGCTTTCTTT
TRBJ1-4,-,TRBD1,TRBV5-4,CASSQGGTAVSPNEKLFF,TGTGCCAGCAGCCAAGGGGGGACAGCCGTATCCCCAAATGAAAAACTGTTTTTT
TRBJ2-1,few,-,TRBV10-3,CAISESGTSYNEQFF,TGTGCCATCAGTGAGTCGGGCACATCTTACAATGAGCAGTTCTTC
TRBJ1-5,-,-,TRBV9,CASSDDSNQPQHF,TGTGCCAGCTCCGACGATAGCAATCAGCCCCAGCATTTT
TRBJ1-2,-,-,TRBV18,CASSARGDRLIANYGYTF,TGTGCCAGCTCAGCGAGGGGAGACCGACTGATAGCTAACTATGGCTACACCTTC
TRBJ1-2,-,-,TRBV19,CASTPGLGGYTF,TGTGCCAGCACCCCGGGGCTCGGTGGCTACACCTTC
TRBJ2-2,few,TRBD1,TRBV6-4,CASRGQGDTGELFF,TGTGCCAGCAGGGGACAGGGCGACACCGGGGAGCTGTTTTTT
TRBJ2-7,-,-,TRBV5-6,CASSLNGGGYEQYF,TGTGCCAGCAGCTTGAATGGGGGAGGCTACGAGCAGTACTTC
TRBJ2-5,-,-,TRBV9,CASSVGTAQETQYF,TGTGCCAGCAGCGTAGGGACGGCACAAGAGACCCAGTACTTC
TRBJ1-5,-,-,TRBV19,CASADRTNQPQHF,TGTGCCAGCGCCGACAGGACCAATCAGCCCCAGCATTTT
TRBJ1-1,few,-,TRBV7-2,CASSLVGSVLF,TGTGCCAGCAGCTTAGTCGGGTCGGTTTTATTT
TRBJ1-1,-,TRBD1,TRBV29-1,CSVGTGENTEAFF,TGCAGCGTTGGGACAGGGGAGAACACTGAAGCTTTCTTT
TRBJ1-1,few,TRBD1,TRBV9,CASNRDRTNTEAFF,TGTGCCAGCAACCGGGACAGGACGAACACTGAAGCTTTCTTT
TRBJ1-1,few,-,TRBV27,CASSLMGDTEAFF,TGTGCCAGCAGTTTAATGGGGGACACTGAAGCTTTCTTT
TRBJ1-1,-,-,TRBV2,CASSVTGSATEAFF,TGTGCCAGCAGTGTAACAGGGAGTGCCACTGAAGCTTTCTTT
TRBJ1-2,-,-,TRBV5-1,CASSLAANYGYTF,TGCGCCAGCAGCTTGGCGGCGAACTATGGCTACACCTTC
TRBJ1-1,-,-,TRBV4-1,CASSRRGNTEAFF,TGCGCCAGCAGCCGCAGGGGGAACACTGAAGCTTTCTTT
TRBJ1-2,-,-,TRBV19,CASSTARDSSARGYGYTF,TGTGCCAGTAGTACCGCCCGAGACAGTTCTGCACGCGGCTATGGCTACACCTTC
TRBJ2-2,-,TRBD2,TRBV5-1,CASSFPLAGSYTGELFF,TGCGCCAGCAGCTTCCCTCTAGCGGGGTCGTACACCGGGGAGCTGTTTTTT
TRBJ2-2,-,TRBD2,TRBV9,CASSVARGRPNTGELFF,TGTGCCAGCAGCGTAGCGCGGGGGAGACCGAACACCGGGGAGCTGTTTTTT
TRBJ1-5,-,-,TRBV6-5,CASSSLNQPQHF,TGTGCCAGCAGCTCTCTCAATCAGCCCCAGCATTTT
TRBJ2-5,-,-,TRBV7-3,CASSFTAGSGETQYF,TGTGCCAGCAGCTTTACGGCAGGGTCAGGAGAGACCCAGTACTTC
TRBJ1-4,-,-,TRBV7-9,CASSFRGTEKLFF,TGTGCCAGCAGCTTTCGGGGGACGGAAAAACTGTTTTTT
TRBJ1-4,-,-,TRBV2,CASSEATLREKLFF,TGTGCCAGCAGTGAAGCGACCCTCCGGGAAAAACTGTTTTTT
TRBJ2-6,once,-,TRBV4-2,CASSQPLARSSGANVLTF,TGTGCCAGCAGCCAACCCCTAGCTCGAAGCTCTGGGGCCAACGTCCTGACTTTC
TRBJ1-1,-,-,TRBV29-1,CSVRTIDPLLNTEAFF,TGCAGCGTACGCACAATCGACCCCCTCCTGAACACTGAAGCTTTCTTT
TRBJ2-4,-,-,TRBV6-1,CASSSQGGAPNIQYF,TGTGCCAGCAGTTCCCAAGGAGGGGCTCCAAACATTCAGTACTTC
TRBJ2-1,-,TRBD2,TRBV5-1,CASSRSSGGAGDEQFF,TGCGCCAGCAGCCGCTCCAGCGGGGGGGCAGGGGATGAGCAGTTCTTC
TRBJ1-5,few,TRBD1,TRBV29-1,CSVEGRQGPPGVHSNQPQHF,TGCAGCGTTGAAGGCCGACAGGGGCCGCCGGGGGTTCATAGCAATCAGCCCCAGCATTTT
TRBJ1-2,-,TRBD1,TRBV7-2,CASSLLPGQLNYGYTF,TGTGCCAGCAGCCTCCTGCCGGGACAGCTCAACTATGGCTACACCTTC
TRBJ1-2,-,-,TRBV6-5,CASSYSRSYGYTF,TGTGCCAGCAGTTACTCGAGGAGCTATGGCTACACCTTC